Following are 18 T cell receptor beta chains from one sample sequenced in a study of CD8+ T cells in alopecia areata (dated by TCRdb to the late 2010s). What this sample's time point label stands for: less than five weeks on oral tofacitinib. The treatment or condition label on this specimen signifies: oral pan-JAK inhibitor, 5-10 mg twice daily. The method behind the library was the immunoSEQ multiplex PCR assay. To provide template for TCR sequencing, every sample had RNA extracted and reverse transcribed into cDNA. What TCRdb holds here is the immuneACCESS table cut down to in-frame rearrangements. Part of the clones is not present; checked against another copy, under half of the missing clones reflect an unresolved V gene, and the others are unexplained. Present in this sample are under 150,000 clones, 61% of which were seen just once. Roughly 5% of the sample rests with the top ten. Here the sequenced sample was CD4+ T cells sorted from blood, taken at week 4, from a patient treated with tofacitinib. Every receptor here comes from a human donor with alopecia areata.

This clone was seen more than once but under ten times. The J gene is TRBJ2-5, the V gene TRBV29-1, with D maybe TRBD2 (6 bases). Looked up from germline, CDR1 is SQVTM and CDR2 is ANQGSEA. The germline V and J ends were trimmed by 7 bases and 2 bases, with 17 bases remaining between them. The CDR3 length is 14 residues. The CDR3 coding sequence is TGCAGCGCCTTGACTAGGGGAATGCAAGAGACCCAGTACTTC. Translated: CSALTRGMQETQYF.

The sample holds a few counts of this clone. The rearrangement uses TRBV7-2 and TRBJ2-5; 11 nucleotides match TRBD2. This CDR3 has 15 amino acids. J lost 4 bases, V lost 3 bases, and 4 bases had no gene match. In germline, CDR1 is SGHTA, CDR2 FQGNSA. DNA of the CDR3: TGTGCCAGCAGCTTCACTAGCGGGGGCGGAGAGACCCAGTACTTC. This translates into CASSFTSGGGETQYF.

The V call is TRBV6-6, the J call TRBJ2-2; 7 bases are shared with TRBD1. Trimming cost V 2 bases and J 4 bases; bases outside gene matches: 1. The CDR3 has 14 residues. CDR1 is MNHNY, CDR2 SVGAGI, per germline (reference sequence). In DNA form, the CDR3 reads TGTGCCAGCAGTTACGACAGGGCCACCGGGGAGCTGTTTTTT. Translation: CASSYDRATGELFF.

This sequence joins TRBV29-1 and TRBJ2-3; D might be TRBD1 (5 bases). The V gene's germline CDR1 is SQVTM and CDR2 ANQGSEA. The CDR3 has 12 amino acids. The V end was cut by 3 bases, the J end by 7 bases, with 11 bases between. The CDR3 loop reads CSVEQGVNTQYF. DNA for the CDR3: TGCAGCGTTGAGCAGGGTGTAAATACGCAGTATTTT.

This clone occurred a few times. This chain uses TRBV7-9 with TRBJ2-5; a weak D match, TRBD1 (5 bases). V lost 1 base, J lost 5 bases, and 11 bases lay in between. The length of the CDR3 is 14 residues. Germline V lookup: CDR1 SEHNR, CDR2 FQNEAQ (reference sequence). The CDR3 protein is CASSLGPGLETQYF. The CDR3 bases are TGTGCCAGCAGCTTAGGGCCAGGGCTGGAGACCCAGTACTTC.

The chain couples TRBV7-2 to TRBJ1-1; D is unclear. Germline CDR1 and CDR2: SGHTA and FQGNSA. V dropped 3 bases and J dropped 1 base, with 6 bases sitting between them. This CDR3 has 13 amino acids. The CDR3: CASSFRANTEAFF. CDR3 sequence (DNA): TGTGCCAGCAGCTTCCGAGCGAACACTGAAGCTTTCTTT.

In DNA, the CDR3 is TGTGCCAGCCGCAGGGATCCCGATACGCAGTATTTT. The encoded protein is CASRRDPDTQYF. The chain employs TRBV6-5 and TRBJ2-3; D perhaps matches TRBD1 (5 bases). The CDR3 consists of 12 residues. The germline CDR1 and CDR2 sequences are MNHEY and SVGAGI. V shed 8 bases and J shed 6 bases, with 12 bases lying between them.

This rearrangement joins TRBV5-1 to TRBJ2-7; TRBD2 aligns across 11 bases. J was trimmed by 2 bases and V by 6 bases; bases with no gene match: 4. This CDR3 region has 14 residues. Germline V gives CDR1 SGHRS, CDR2 YFSETQ. The CDR3 nucleotides read TGCGCCAGCACACCTAGCGGGGGGACCTACGAGCAGTACTTC. This encodes CASTPSGGTYEQYF. Based on the CDR3 plus reference TRBV5-1 and TRBJ2-7, the full variable domain is KAGVTQTPRYLIKTRGQQVTLSCSPISGHRSVSWYQQTPGQGLQFLFEYFSETQRNKGNFPGRFSGRQFSNSRSEMNVSTLELGDSALYLCASTPSGGTYEQYFGPGTRLTVT.

The chain couples TRBV4-1 to TRBJ1-1; D call uncertain. There are 16 residues in the CDR3. The V end was cut by 4 bases, the J end by 4 bases, with 19 bases between. CDR1 and CDR2 from the germline V gene are MGHRA and YSYEKL. This CDR3 is CASSRLDIIQFTEAFF. The CDR3 DNA sequence: TGCGCCAGCAGCCGTCTAGACATTATCCAGTTCACTGAAGCTTTCTTT.

This clone was picked up one time. The rearrangement joins TRBV7-3 to TRBJ2-5; D not resolved. Trimming cost V 5 bases and J 5 bases, with 12 bases left between them. Germline V gene lookup returns CDR1 SGHTA and CDR2 FQGTGA. The CDR3 is made up of 13 amino acids. The CDR3 region is CASSTTVRETQYF. The CDR3, as DNA: TGTGCCAGCAGCACCACCGTTAGGGAGACCCAGTACTTC.

This chain links TRBV27 with TRBJ1-1; 8 bases agree with TRBD1. V dropped 6 bases and J dropped 2; count of bases not matched to a gene: 5. Germline-derived CDR1 and CDR2 are MNHEY and SMNVEV (reference sequence). The CDR3 extends over 14 amino acids. CDR3 bases: TGTGCCAGCAGCCGGGACAGGATTAACACTGAAGCTTTCTTT. It yields the protein CASSRDRINTEAFF.

This chain joins TRBV28 and TRBJ2-5, with a tentative D call TRBD1 (6 bases). CDR3 length: 11 amino acids. Germline V gene sequence: CDR1 MDHEN, CDR2 SYDVKM. Trimming stripped 5 bases from V and 7 bases from J, with 8 bases between. The CDR3 nucleotides read TGTGCCAGCAGTGAACAGGGGACCCAGTACTTC. Protein product: CASSEQGTQYF.

V and J are TRBV25-1 and TRBJ1-2, with D unresolved. Trimming took 2 bases from V and 2 from J, leaving 12 bases between them. CDR1 is MGHDK and CDR2 is SYGVNS in the germline V gene. There are 15 residues in the CDR3. This CDR3 is CASSEPGPENYGYTF. The CDR3 region has the DNA TGTGCCAGCAGTGAACCAGGACCGGAGAACTATGGCTACACCTTC.

This clone was counted a single time. V and J are TRBV28 and TRBJ1-1; D is perhaps TRBD1 (5 bases). V lost 8 bases to trimming and J lost 4 bases, with 11 bases between them. The CDR3 is 12 residues long. Germline V gene lookup returns CDR1 MDHEN and CDR2 SYDVKM. The CDR3 nucleotides read TGTGCCAGCGGCCGTAGGGGCACTGAAGCTTTCTTT. Amino acid sequence: CASGRRGTEAFF.

The chain joins TRBV29-1 to TRBJ2-1, with TRBD2 matching 10 bases. V dropped 4 bases and J dropped 6; count of bases not matched to a gene: 9. Germline-derived CDR1 and CDR2 are SQVTM and ANQGSEA. The CDR3 loop spans 15 amino acids. The CDR3 coding sequence is TGCAGCGTTGTCAAACTAGCGGGGCCAGGCAATGAGCAGTTCTTC. It yields the protein CSVVKLAGPGNEQFF.

This chain connects TRBV2 to TRBJ2-5; no clear D. Trimming removed 6 bases from V and 3 bases from J, with 5 bases in between. CDR3 length equals 11 residues. CDR1 and CDR2 (germline): SNHLY, FYNNEI. The CDR3 spells CASSVKETQYF. Here the CDR3 DNA reads TGTGCCAGCAGCGTTAAAGAGACCCAGTACTTC.

The rearrangement uses TRBV29-1 and TRBJ2-2; possibly TRBD1 or TRBD2 for D (5 bases each). The ends were cut back, 7 bases at V and 3 bases at J, with 18 bases in the middle. The CDR3 loop spans 15 amino acids. Germline lookup yields CDR1 SQVTM and CDR2 ANQGSEA. The CDR3 loop is CSGIGRQGDTGELFF. The CDR3 region has the DNA TGCAGCGGGATTGGTAGGCAGGGAGACACCGGGGAGCTGTTTTTT.

The V gene is TRBV30, the J gene TRBJ2-5; D remains ambiguous. The CDR3 is 15 amino acids. Germline CDR1 reads GTSNPN; CDR2 reads SVGIG (reference sequence). The ends were cut back, 1 base at V and 0 bases at J, with 12 bases in the middle. CDR3 bases: TGTGCCTGGAGTGGCCAGTGGAGCCACCAAGAGACCCAGTACTTC. Its translation is CAWSGQWSHQETQYF.